This T cell receptor beta chain derives from a study of shared clonotypes between healthy human individuals. Across the study: Three men and a couple of women, aged 18 to 49, were donors.

Regarding this clone: With a much larger clone just one base away, this may be a read error.

CDR1 is SGHRS, CDR2 YFSETQ, per germline. The CDR3 runs 16 residues. Deep was the level used in running the assay. Profiled with immunoSEQ multiplex PCR; TCRdb holds only in-frame clones, not every one. The sample consists of about 960,000 clones, over 75% of them appearing once. The sequence derives from a man younger than 35 in good health. The rearrangement links TRBV5-1 to TRBJ2-2, with unresolved D. The sequenced sample was memory CD4+ T cells sorted from blood. Subset denoted: CD45RA-negative fraction. The CDR3 coding sequence is TGCGCCAGCAGCTTAAGCTCCAGGAGCAACACCAGGGAGCTGTTTTTT. Its translation is CASSLSSRSNTRELFF.